The 14 T cell receptor beta chains given below trace back to one sample, sequenced in a study of cytomegalovirus exposure and HLA in healthy donors. A multiplex PCR was run with 60 Vbeta primers and 13 Jbeta primers. The method was immunoSEQ multiplex PCR; TCRdb's version includes in-frame clones alone and lacks a portion of them. Altogether approximately 170,000 clones are present, 70% to 75% being singletons, with the ten largest covering roughly 4.5%. Sample: PBMCs. These TCRs come from a man between 18 and 29 years old in good health and CMV-seropositive.

This clone appeared once. The chain has TRBV6-6 and TRBJ2-1; 8 bases agree with TRBD1. The CDR3 consists of 15 residues. The V and J ends lost 7 bases and 4 bases, in that order; junction bases with no gene match: 9. Germline assignment: CDR1 MNHNY and CDR2 SVGAGI (reference sequence). The CDR3 region has the DNA TGTGCCAGCACCATCCTGACAGGGGATTACAATGAGCAGTTCTTC. Its protein is CASTILTGDYNEQFF.

The genes are TRBV2 and TRBJ2-3; 7 nucleotides line up with TRBD2. Germline CDR1 is SNHLY and CDR2 is FYNNEI. V trimming: 6 bases; J trimming: 4 bases; junction bases outside the gene matches: 10. CDR3 length: 15 residues. The chain's CDR3 is CASSPILANADTQYF. CDR3 in DNA: TGTGCCAGCAGCCCGATACTAGCGAACGCAGATACGCAGTATTTT.

This clone has just one count. This chain joins TRBV9 and TRBJ2-2, with 13 bases matching TRBD2. From germline, CDR1 is SGDLS and CDR2 YYNGEE. The CDR3 spans 17 residues. After removal of 0 bases from V and 5 bases from J, the junction contained 4 bases not matched to a gene. In DNA, the CDR3 is TGTGCCAGCAGCGTAGTTGTGGGACTAGCGGGGACCGGGGAGCTGTTTTTT. It encodes CASSVVVGLAGTGELFF.

The rearrangement uses TRBV7-2 and TRBJ2-5; a possible D gene is TRBD1 (5 bases). The ends were cut back, 4 bases at V and 6 bases at J, with 15 bases in the middle. In germline, CDR1 is SGHTA, CDR2 FQGNSA. CDR3 length equals 14 residues. CDR3 DNA sequence: TGTGCCAGCAGCTCACCCCCGGCAGGGCAGACCCAGTACTTC. Translated: CASSSPPAGQTQYF.

The V gene is TRBV7-9, the J gene TRBJ2-1, with 7 bases aligning to TRBD2. The CDR3 has 16 amino acids. From germline, CDR1 is SEHNR and CDR2 FQNEAQ (reference sequence). V lost 3 bases, J lost 6 bases, and 11 bases stayed unmatched. CDR3 residues: CASSFPWEGLLNEQFF. The CDR3 region has the DNA TGTGCCAGCAGCTTCCCGTGGGAGGGCCTCCTCAATGAGCAGTTCTTC.

This clone was picked up a small number of times. The CDR3 reads CASSPTGAYGYTF. The CDR3 DNA follows: TGTGCCAGCAGTCCGACAGGGGCCTATGGCTACACCTTC. The genes are TRBV28 and TRBJ1-2; 8 positions match TRBD1. Germline lookup yields CDR1 MDHEN and CDR2 SYDVKM. There are 13 residues in the CDR3. After removal of 5 bases from V and 4 bases from J, the junction contained 3 bases not matched to a gene.

This chain joins TRBV5-1 and TRBJ1-1; 8 nucleotides agree with TRBD1. Germline assignment: CDR1 SGHRS and CDR2 YFSETQ. CDR3 length: 17 residues. J lost 4 bases, V lost 0 bases, and 11 bases had no gene match. The DNA for the CDR3 is TGCGCCAGCAGCTTGGGAACCAGGGGGCAGGGGGGCACTGAAGCTTTCTTT. It yields the protein CASSLGTRGQGGTEAFF.

The chain links TRBV13 to TRBJ1-5; D might be TRBD1 (5 bases). This CDR3 has 15 residues. V was pared by 3 bases and J by 2 bases, with 11 bases between. Germline loops: CDR1 PRHDT, CDR2 FYEKMQ (reference sequence). The CDR3 coding sequence is TGTGCCAGCAGCTTCGGAGGGGATGGCAATCAGCCCCAGCATTTT. It specifies CASSFGGDGNQPQHF.

The chain combines TRBV30 with TRBJ1-5; the D is unclear. Germline lookup yields CDR1 GTSNPN and CDR2 SVGIG (reference sequence). V was clipped by 1 base and J by 7 bases, with 11 bases between them. The length of the CDR3 is 13 residues. DNA of the CDR3: TGTGCCTGGAGTGGGGGAGGGATCCAGCCCCAGCATTTT. It codes for CAWSGGGIQPQHF.

CDR3 loop: CASSTSGVGPTNEKLFF. DNA of the CDR3: TGTGCCAGCAGCACATCCGGTGTGGGCCCAACTAATGAAAAACTGTTTTTT. This chain links TRBV7-8 with TRBJ1-4; D not resolved. V shed 5 bases and J shed 0 bases, with 16 bases lying between them. Germline CDR1 and CDR2: SGHVS and FQNEAQ. The CDR3 extends over 17 amino acids.

This chain uses TRBV10-1 with TRBJ2-5, with 10 nucleotides matching TRBD2. The V gene's germline CDR1 is WNHNN and CDR2 SYGVQD (reference sequence). V trimming: 1 base; J trimming: 5 bases; junction bases outside the gene matches: 10. The CDR3 has 17 residues. CDR3 DNA: TGCGCCAGCAGTGAGTTAGGGGTAGCGGGAGGTCGGGAGACCCAGTACTTC. It codes for CASSELGVAGGRETQYF.

The genes are TRBV2 and TRBJ1-1; 10 bases fit TRBD1. V was pared by 7 bases and J by 3 bases, with 11 bases of the junction left unmatched. The V gene's germline CDR1 is SNHLY and CDR2 FYNNEI. The CDR3 totals 16 residues. The CDR3 DNA sequence: TGTGCCAGCACCCGGGACAGGGGAGGGACGGACACTGAAGCTTTCTTT. Protein sequence: CASTRDRGGTDTEAFF. Drawing the rest from reference TRBV2 and TRBJ1-1, the complete variable domain is EPEVTQTPSHQVTQMGQEVILRCVPISNHLYFYWYRQILGQKVEFLVSFYNNEISEKSEIFDDQFSVERPDGSNFTLKIRSTKLEDSAMYFCASTRDRGGTDTEAFFGQGTRLTVV.

The chain couples TRBV28 to TRBJ1-2; 11 positions agree with TRBD1. This CDR3 is built from 14 residues. Trimming at V came to 5 bases and at J to 4 bases, leaving 3 bases not matched to a gene. Germline CDR1 is MDHEN and CDR2 is SYDVKM. This chain's CDR3 is CASSPGTGGYGYTF. The CDR3 nucleotides read TGTGCCAGCAGTCCCGGGACAGGGGGCTATGGCTACACCTTC.

V and J are TRBV9 and TRBJ1-4; TRBD1 agrees at 7 bases. V lost 0 bases, J lost 4 bases, and 6 bases stayed unmatched. In germline, CDR1 is SGDLS, CDR2 YYNGEE. The CDR3 runs to 16 residues. The CDR3 spells CASSVAPTGFNEKLFF. The CDR3 DNA is TGTGCCAGCAGCGTAGCCCCGACAGGGTTTAATGAAAAACTGTTTTTT.